Detailed here is one T cell receptor beta chain. The target antigen is unknown. This sample is drawn from a study of cytomegalovirus exposure and HLA in healthy donors. Study-wide results and limits: Across donors, sequencing depth was assumed by presence/absence analyses to be roughly uniform. A later analysis linked a missense variant in DCLRE1C to the trimming of TCR beta V and J genes.

Use of 60 Vbeta and 13 Jbeta primers characterized the PCR. Authors' analysis steps: Later, tens of millions of unique TCR beta chains were counted in an analysis, and approximately 10 million of them were shared. Measured with immunoSEQ multiplex PCR; TCRdb has only the in-frame clones, and not every one. V and J calls and clone size are copied from that table; D and trimming were computed from the DNA. The table includes some 89,000 clones, about two thirds detected once. What was sequenced was PBMCs. This sequence originates from a man aged 60 to 69 in good health and CMV-seronegative.

CDR3 residues: CASSLEFGGSISYNEQFF. CDR3 bases: TGTGCCAGCAGCTTAGAGTTCGGCGGCTCTATATCCTACAATGAGCAGTTCTTC. The gene calls are TRBV7-8 and TRBJ2-1, with D hard to call. Germline values: CDR1 SGHVS, CDR2 FQNEAQ. The CDR3 totals 18 residues. V lost 1 base and J 1 base, leaving 17 bases between the germline ends.